The next 32 T cell receptor beta chains were all read from a single sample in a study of OX40 agonist ivuxolimab in advanced cancers. The assay was immunoSEQ multiplex PCR, and TCRdb's table has in-frame clones only and misses some. This table has roughly 64,000 clones, roughly 89% appearing once. The input for sequencing was CD4+ or CD8+ T cells sorted from blood, taken in a trial of the OX40 agonist ivuxolimab. The source is an adult with an advanced solid tumor such as melanoma, head and neck, liver or kidney cancer.

This rearrangement joins TRBV19 to TRBJ2-7; D is perhaps TRBD1 (6 bases). The length of the CDR3 is 12 residues. Germline CDR1 reads LNHDA; CDR2 reads SQIVND (reference sequence). Trimming pared 9 bases from V and 6 bases from J, leaving 15 bases between. For the CDR3, the DNA is TGTGCCAGCCGGGACAAGGTCTCCGAGCAGTACTTC. Translation gives CASRDKVSEQYF.

V and J are TRBV5-6 and TRBJ1-3; TRBD1 might be the D (5 bases). V was clipped by 6 bases and J by 0 bases, with 10 bases between them. The CDR3 runs 14 residues. Germline V lookup: CDR1 SGHDT, CDR2 YYEEEE. The CDR3 is CASTRQSSGNTIYF. As DNA, the CDR3 is TGTGCCAGCACCCGACAGAGCTCTGGAAACACCATATATTTT.

V usage is TRBV28 and J usage is TRBJ1-2, with D unresolved. Per the germline V gene, CDR1 is MDHEN and CDR2 is SYDVKM. Trimming pared 3 bases from V and 8 bases from J, leaving 7 bases between. The CDR3 is 11 amino acids. Here the CDR3 DNA reads TGTGCCAGCAGTTTTCACGTCGGCTACACCTTC. It codes for CASSFHVGYTF.

The chain joins TRBV11-2 to TRBJ2-7; 11 nucleotides line up with TRBD2. The V and J ends lost 5 bases and 2 bases, in that order; junction bases with no gene match: 5. Germline values: CDR1 SGHAT, CDR2 FQNNGV. This CDR3 contains 15 residues. The CDR3 nucleotides are TGTGCCAGCAGCGAGGGACTAGCGGTAACCTACGAGCAGTACTTC. Encoded protein: CASSEGLAVTYEQYF.

The chain uses TRBV11-2 and TRBJ1-5; perhaps TRBD1 as D (5 bases). V was shortened by 2 bases and J by 4 bases, with 12 bases between the two germline ends. This CDR3 region has 15 residues. CDR1 is SGHAT and CDR2 is FQNNGV in the germline V gene. The CDR3 here is CASSLTDGGNQPQHF. The CDR3 nucleotides are TGTGCCAGCAGCTTAACAGACGGGGGAAATCAGCCCCAGCATTTT.

The chain couples TRBV9 to TRBJ2-1; D possibly matches TRBD1 or TRBD2 (5 bases each). The V gene's germline CDR1 is SGDLS and CDR2 YYNGEE. The CDR3 extends over 17 amino acids. V dropped 0 bases and J dropped 4 bases, with 17 bases sitting between them. The CDR3 spells CASSVGLGLGTYNEQFF. In DNA form, the CDR3 reads TGTGCCAGCAGCGTAGGTTTAGGACTGGGGACGTACAATGAGCAGTTCTTC.

The chain uses TRBV19 and TRBJ1-2; the D gene is possibly TRBD1 (6 bases). This CDR3 is built from 13 residues. Per the germline V gene, CDR1 is LNHDA and CDR2 is SQIVND (reference sequence). The V gene lost 7 bases and the J gene lost 4 bases, with 13 bases spanning the gap. The CDR3 DNA reads TGTGCCAGTAAATTCGGGGGGGCCTATGGCTACACCTTC. Protein sequence: CASKFGGAYGYTF.

This chain joins TRBV19 and TRBJ2-7; 9 positions match TRBD1. This CDR3 region has 16 residues. V was pared by 4 bases and J by 1 base, with 8 bases of the junction left unmatched. Germline CDR1 and CDR2: LNHDA and SQIVND (reference sequence). DNA of the CDR3: TGTGCCAGTAGTAGCACAGGGGGCAGGGGTTCCTACGAGCAGTACTTC. The encoded protein is CASSSTGGRGSYEQYF.

The V and J genes are TRBV18 and TRBJ2-5; the D is unclear. This CDR3 has 13 residues. From germline, CDR1 is KGHSH and CDR2 LQKENI. The V gene lost 3 bases and the J gene lost 2 bases, with 7 bases spanning the gap. The CDR3 sequence is CASSPGPQETQYF. CDR3 nucleotides: TGTGCCAGCTCACCCGGGCCACAAGAGACCCAGTACTTC. The full variable domain, in which reference TRBV18 and TRBJ2-5 provide the parts outside the CDR3, is NAGVMQNPRHLVRRRGQEARLRCSPMKGHSHVYWYRQLPEEGLKFMVYLQKENIIDESGMPKERFSAEFPKEGPSILRIQQVVRGDSAAYFCASSPGPQETQYFGPGTRLLVL.

The chain links TRBV5-1 to TRBJ2-7; D is undetermined. Germline loops: CDR1 SGHRS, CDR2 YFSETQ. The CDR3 is made up of 13 amino acids. V was shortened by 4 bases and J by 2 bases, with 10 bases between the two germline ends. CDR3 bases: TGCGCCAGCAGCATGGACGTCCCCTACGAGCAGTACTTC. Amino acids: CASSMDVPYEQYF.

The chain employs TRBV9 and TRBJ1-4, with D maybe TRBD1 (5 bases). CDR3 length: 16 amino acids. Germline CDR1 reads SGDLS; CDR2 reads YYNGEE. V was shortened by 0 bases and J by 5 bases, with 14 bases between the two germline ends. The CDR3 nucleotides are TGTGCCAGCAGCGTAGGTCTCGACAGCCTCAATGAAAAACTGTTTTTT. It codes for CASSVGLDSLNEKLFF.

The chain uses TRBV9 and TRBJ1-3; D might be TRBD1 (5 bases). The CDR3 has 16 amino acids. Germline assignment: CDR1 SGDLS and CDR2 YYNGEE. V gave up 2 bases and J gave up 0 bases, with 12 bases separating them. This chain's CDR3 is CASSVLGQGSGNTIYF. CDR3 sequence (DNA): TGTGCCAGCAGCGTGCTTGGCCAGGGCTCTGGAAACACCATATATTTT.

The V call is TRBV19, the J call TRBJ1-5; D unclear. Trimming removed 6 bases at V and 7 bases at J, with 10 bases between. This CDR3 has 12 amino acids. Per germline, CDR1 LNHDA and CDR2 SQIVND (reference sequence). Here the CDR3 reads CASRPPNQPQHF. The CDR3 DNA reads TGTGCCAGTAGACCTCCGAACCAGCCCCAGCATTTT.

The chain joins TRBV7-2 to TRBJ2-5; 13 nucleotides agree with TRBD2. CDR3 length: 18 amino acids. J gave up 6 bases and V 5 bases, and 15 bases lay outside the gene matches. The germline gives CDR1 SGHTA, CDR2 FQGNSA. Written as DNA, the CDR3 is TGTGCCAGCAGCCAAGAGCCCGGTTTGACTAGCGGGAGGAAGACCCAGTACTTC. This codes for CASSQEPGLTSGRKTQYF.

CDR3 sequence: CASSPGGRGSDTQYF. The DNA for the CDR3 is TGCGCCAGCAGCCCCGGCGGGAGGGGTTCAGATACGCAGTATTTT. The chain is built from TRBV5-1 and TRBJ2-3; 9 bases are shared with TRBD2. The CDR3 totals 15 residues. CDR1 and CDR2 from the germline V gene are SGHRS and YFSETQ. With 4 bases clipped from V and 4 bases from J, the junction kept 7 bases outside the gene matches.

This clone was seen a single time. The chain joins TRBV14 to TRBJ1-6, with a possible D match to TRBD1 (6 bases). Trimming pared 1 base from V and 16 bases from J, leaving 8 bases between. Germline assignment: CDR1 SGHDN and CDR2 FVKESK. There are 11 residues in the CDR3. The CDR3 DNA is TGTGCCAGCAGCCAAGGGCAGGGGCTCCACTTT. Protein: CASSQGQGLHF.

This rearrangement joins TRBV30 to TRBJ2-2; D perhaps matches TRBD1 (5 bases). Deletions cut 3 bases from V and 5 bases from J, with 13 bases between. CDR1 is GTSNPN, CDR2 SVGIG, per germline (reference sequence). The length of the CDR3 is 14 residues. In DNA, the CDR3 is TGTGCCTGGAGAGTCCAGGGTGGGACCGGGGAGCTGTTTTTT. It yields the protein CAWRVQGGTGELFF.

This rearrangement joins TRBV5-1 to TRBJ1-1; possibly TRBD1 for D (6 bases). This CDR3 spans 13 amino acids. V was trimmed by 4 bases and J by 4 bases, leaving 11 bases between them. CDR1 is SGHRS and CDR2 is YFSETQ in the germline V gene. The CDR3 is CASSPRGPTEAFF. The CDR3 nucleotides are TGCGCCAGCAGCCCCAGGGGCCCCACTGAAGCTTTCTTT.

The chain is built from TRBV6-5 and TRBJ1-5; D might be TRBD1 (5 bases). CDR3 length equals 16 residues. V lost 0 bases to trimming and J lost 1 base, with 10 bases between them. Looked up from germline, CDR1 is MNHEY and CDR2 is SVGAGI. CDR3 region: CASSYSGDPSNQPQHF. Written as DNA, the CDR3 is TGTGCCAGCAGTTACTCGGGGGATCCAAGCAATCAGCCCCAGCATTTT.

J is TRBJ2-5 and V is TRBV5-1; D not certain. The CDR3 runs to 14 residues. Germline lookup yields CDR1 SGHRS and CDR2 YFSETQ. V was clipped by 7 bases and J by 1 base, with 14 bases between them. CDR3 nucleotides: TGCGCCAGCTCCCTCGGTTGGGGCCAAGAGACCCAGTACTTC. Translating it yields CASSLGWGQETQYF. The variable domain in full, with the rest retrieved from reference TRBV5-1 and TRBJ2-5, is KAGVTQTPRYLIKTRGQQVTLSCSPISGHRSVSWYQQTPGQGLQFLFEYFSETQRNKGNFPGRFSGRQFSNSRSEMNVSTLELGDSALYLCASSLGWGQETQYFGPGTRLLVL.

This clone has only a few counts. The chain uses TRBV20-1 and TRBJ1-1, with a weak D call TRBD1 (5 bases). This CDR3 contains 11 residues. Trimming cost V 5 bases and J 4 bases, with 8 bases left between them. Germline loops: CDR1 DFQATT, CDR2 SNEGSKA (reference sequence). The CDR3: CSARGGTEAFF. CDR3 in DNA: TGCAGTGCTCGTGGGGGCACTGAAGCTTTCTTT.

CDR3 region: CSVWDSGSTDTQYF. The CDR3 DNA is TGCAGCGTTTGGGACAGCGGTTCGACAGATACGCAGTATTTT. The gene calls are TRBV29-1 and TRBJ2-3; 7 bases map to TRBD1. The CDR3 runs to 14 residues. With 5 bases clipped from V and 3 bases from J, the junction kept 8 bases outside the gene matches. Per germline, CDR1 SQVTM and CDR2 ANQGSEA.

The chain couples TRBV6-5 to TRBJ1-2, with D perhaps matching TRBD1 (5 bases). Germline values: CDR1 MNHEY, CDR2 SVGAGI. The CDR3 has 12 amino acids. With 7 bases removed from V and 4 bases from J, the gap between germline ends came to 10 bases. In DNA, the CDR3 is TGTGCCAGCAATGGGGACGGCTATGGCTACACCTTC. Its translation: CASNGDGYGYTF.

V and J are TRBV5-8 and TRBJ2-5; 10 bases are shared with TRBD2. V trimming: 4 bases; J trimming: 1 base; junction bases outside the gene matches: 4. The germline gives CDR1 SGHTS, CDR2 YDEGEE. The CDR3 has 15 amino acids. The CDR3 sequence is CASSEGTSVQETQYF. The CDR3 DNA reads as TGTGCCAGCAGCGAGGGGACTAGCGTCCAAGAGACCCAGTACTTC.

This clone was recorded only once. The rearrangement joins TRBV11-3 to TRBJ2-1, with 9 bases that match TRBD1. Trimming cost V 4 bases and J 5 bases; bases outside gene matches: 9. CDR1 and CDR2 from the germline V gene are SGHNT and YENEEA. This CDR3 has 16 residues. The DNA for the CDR3 is TGTGCCAGCAGCTCGATGTGGACAGGGGAAAACAATGAGCAGTTCTTC. It codes for CASSSMWTGENNEQFF.

The rearrangement links TRBV14 to TRBJ1-1; 7 bases are shared with TRBD1. CDR3 size: 15 residues. V dropped 1 base and J dropped 3; count of bases not matched to a gene: 5. Germline V CDR1 and CDR2: SGHDN, FVKESK. The CDR3 sequence is CASSQVQGWDTEAFF. The DNA for the CDR3 is TGTGCCAGCAGCCAAGTACAGGGGTGGGACACTGAAGCTTTCTTT. Using reference TRBV14 and TRBJ1-1 for the parts outside the CDR3, the full variable domain is EAGVTQFPSHSVIEKGQTVTLRCDPISGHDNLYWYRRVMGKEIKFLLHFVKESKQDESGMPNNRFLAERTGGTYSTLKVQPAELEDSGVYFCASSQVQGWDTEAFFGQGTRLTVV.

This chain connects TRBV19 to TRBJ1-1; no reliable D call. There are 13 residues in the CDR3. Germline assignment: CDR1 LNHDA and CDR2 SQIVND (reference sequence). The V gene lost 4 bases and the J gene lost 0 bases, with 6 bases spanning the gap. The chain's CDR3 is CASSTHLNTEAFF. In nucleotides, the CDR3 is TGTGCCAGTAGTACCCACTTGAACACTGAAGCTTTCTTT.

This chain connects TRBV7-2 to TRBJ2-5; 7 bases are shared with TRBD2. Germline CDR1 and CDR2: SGHTA and FQGNSA. J lost 0 bases, V lost 4 bases, and 8 bases had no gene match. The CDR3 totals 16 residues. The CDR3 here is CASSSPGGEYQETQYF. The CDR3, as DNA: TGTGCCAGCAGCTCCCCTGGGGGGGAATACCAAGAGACCCAGTACTTC.

This rearrangement joins TRBV28 to TRBJ1-4, with 8 bases identical to TRBD1. The junction had 5 bases not matched to a gene; V was cut back by 3 bases and J by 5 bases. CDR3 length: 15 residues. The germline gives CDR1 MDHEN, CDR2 SYDVKM. CDR3 protein: CASSFYGQGNEKLFF. Here the CDR3 DNA reads TGTGCCAGCAGTTTCTACGGACAGGGAAATGAAAAACTGTTTTTT.

The chain joins TRBV11-2 to TRBJ2-6; TRBD2 agrees at 9 bases. Looked up from germline, CDR1 is SGHAT and CDR2 is FQNNGV. V gave up 0 bases and J gave up 9 bases; unmatched junction bases: 12. CDR3 length equals 18 residues. CDR3 nucleotide sequence: TGTGCCAGCAGCTTAGAGGGGCGTTTCGGCGGGAGGGACAACGTCCTGACTTTC. Its protein product is CASSLEGRFGGRDNVLTF.

The V call is TRBV6-4, the J call TRBJ2-1; possible D gene TRBD2, 6 bases. CDR1 and CDR2 from the germline V gene are MRHNA and SNTAGT. The CDR3 is 14 amino acids. V was shortened by 5 bases and J by 7 bases, with 15 bases between the two germline ends. The CDR3 DNA reads TGTGCCAGCAGTAACCGGGGGTCGGGGAATGAGCAGTTCTTC. Its protein product is CASSNRGSGNEQFF.

The V gene is TRBV10-3, the J gene TRBJ2-1; D might be TRBD1 or TRBD2, each matching 6 bases. This CDR3 has 15 residues. Trimming left V 2 bases short and J 9 bases short, with 17 bases between. The germline gives CDR1 ENHRY, CDR2 SYGVKD. The CDR3: CAISEPTGGGREQFF. As DNA, the CDR3 is TGTGCCATCAGTGAGCCGACTGGAGGGGGGCGTGAGCAGTTCTTC.